These 14 T cell receptor beta chains originate from one sample sequenced in a study of technical replicates of blood from a few donors. The data were produced by immunoSEQ multiplex PCR, yet TCRdb's version contains in-frame clones alone and is incomplete. The sample carries approximately 82,000 clones, roughly 92% recorded once. Sequenced: T cells isolated from PBMCs. These receptors all come from a human donor in good health.

The chain carries TRBV19 and TRBJ2-7; no clear D gene. Germline V lookup: CDR1 LNHDA, CDR2 SQIVND (reference sequence). The CDR3 loop spans 15 amino acids. The ends were cut back, 5 bases at V and 4 bases at J, with 18 bases in the middle. This CDR3 is CASSSRYSPRYEQYF. The CDR3 coding sequence is TGTGCCAGTAGTTCCAGATATTCTCCCAGGTACGAGCAGTACTTC.

This clone was counted a single time. The V gene is TRBV10-2, the J gene TRBJ2-2; 10 nucleotides agree with TRBD2. The V and J ends lost 7 bases and 4 bases, in that order; junction bases with no gene match: 15. This CDR3 spans 18 amino acids. The germline CDR1 and CDR2 sequences are WSHSY and SAAADI. CDR3 protein: CASIGRLAGVGSTGELFF. CDR3 DNA: TGCGCCAGCATTGGTCGGCTAGCGGGAGTAGGGAGCACCGGGGAGCTGTTTTTT.

This clone was picked up one time. V and J are TRBV11-2 and TRBJ2-7; 8 bases are shared with TRBD2. Germline CDR1 is SGHAT and CDR2 is FQNNGV. J was trimmed by 3 bases and V by 3 bases; bases with no gene match: 4. The CDR3 totals 14 residues. The CDR3 region has the DNA TGTGCCAGCAGCTTGAGTAGCGGGGACTACGAGCAGTACTTC. This encodes CASSLSSGDYEQYF.

The chain recombines TRBV27 with TRBJ2-7, with 7 bases fitting TRBD2. Germline lookup yields CDR1 MNHEY and CDR2 SMNVEV (reference sequence). J gave up 2 bases and V 6 bases, and 4 bases lay outside the gene matches. The length of the CDR3 is 13 residues. This chain's CDR3 is CASSTSEPYEQYF. The CDR3 bases are TGTGCCAGCAGCACTAGCGAACCCTACGAGCAGTACTTC.

The rearrangement joins TRBV27 to TRBJ2-5; TRBD1 matches 9 bases. Trimming removed 5 bases from V and 3 bases from J; junction bases left unmatched: 7. The CDR3 spans 15 residues. CDR1 is MNHEY, CDR2 SMNVEV, per germline (reference sequence). CDR3 DNA: TGTGCCAGCAGTACGCCGGGACAGGGTGAAGAGACCCAGTACTTC. As protein: CASSTPGQGEETQYF.

The gene calls are TRBV4-1 and TRBJ1-3; D is unresolved. The CDR3 spans 17 residues. The germline V and J ends were trimmed by 3 bases and 2 bases, with 17 bases remaining between them. Germline-derived CDR1 and CDR2 are MGHRA and YSYEKL. CDR3 sequence: CASSQPREGIAGNTIYF. For the CDR3, the DNA is TGCGCCAGCAGCCAGCCACGAGAGGGAATAGCTGGAAACACCATATATTTT.

The table lists this clone with a count of one. V usage is TRBV5-1 and J usage is TRBJ2-6; no clear D. This CDR3 contains 16 residues. The germline V gene has CDR1 SGHRS and CDR2 YFSETQ. V was pared by 0 bases and J by 2 bases, with 9 bases between. As DNA, the CDR3 is TGCGCCAGCAGCTTGGCCGTCAGGACTGGGGCCAACGTCCTGACTTTC. Protein: CASSLAVRTGANVLTF.

The chain joins TRBV6-5 to TRBJ2-7; D uncertain. Germline lookup yields CDR1 MNHEY and CDR2 SVGAGI. Trimming pared 2 bases from V and 3 bases from J, leaving 11 bases between. This CDR3 has 14 residues. As DNA, the CDR3 is TGTGCCAGCAGTTACAGTCCAGGCCACTACGAGCAGTACTTC. It codes for CASSYSPGHYEQYF.

The V and J genes are TRBV10-1 and TRBJ2-3, with D possibly being TRBD2 (6 bases). This CDR3 comprises 14 residues. Germline loops: CDR1 WNHNN, CDR2 SYGVQD (reference sequence). V was clipped by 4 bases and J by 2 bases, with 10 bases between them. CDR3 nucleotides: TGCGCCAGCAGTGTGCGGGGTCCCACAGATACGCAGTATTTT. It translates to CASSVRGPTDTQYF.

The chain carries TRBV6-1 and TRBJ1-5; maybe TRBD1 (5 bases). CDR1 is MNHNS and CDR2 is SASEGT in the germline V gene. V was trimmed by 7 bases and J by 7 bases, leaving 17 bases between them. This CDR3 comprises 14 residues. The CDR3 bases are TGTGCCAGCAAAGCCGGGGGATCCGGCCAGCCCCAGCATTTT. Amino acids: CASKAGGSGQPQHF.

The gene calls are TRBV6-1 and TRBJ1-1, with 8 bases aligning to TRBD1. Germline V lookup: CDR1 MNHNS, CDR2 SASEGT. CDR3 size: 14 residues. Trimming cost V 5 bases and J 1 base; bases outside gene matches: 3. The CDR3 protein is CASSLTGANTEAFF. CDR3 nucleotide sequence: TGTGCCAGCAGTCTGACAGGGGCGAACACTGAAGCTTTCTTT.

The J gene is TRBJ1-5, the V gene TRBV19; a weak D match, TRBD1 (5 bases). The CDR3 totals 13 residues. The V end was cut by 3 bases, the J end by 4 bases, with 7 bases between. CDR1 and CDR2 (germline): LNHDA, SQIVND (reference sequence). The CDR3 DNA reads as TGTGCCAGTAGTATTAGGGGTAATCAGCCCCAGCATTTT. Its translation is CASSIRGNQPQHF.

The CDR3 sequence is CASSYSGGLAEAFF. The DNA of the CDR3 is TGTGCCAGCAGTTACTCGGGGGGTTTGGCTGAAGCTTTCTTT. V usage is TRBV6-5 and J usage is TRBJ1-1, with a tentative D call TRBD1 (5 bases). The CDR3 runs to 14 residues. The germline V and J ends were trimmed by 0 bases and 6 bases, with 11 bases remaining between them. Per the germline V gene, CDR1 is MNHEY and CDR2 is SVGAGI.

The rearrangement joins TRBV10-3 to TRBJ2-1; D possibly corresponds to TRBD2 (6 bases). Germline CDR1 is ENHRY and CDR2 is SYGVKD. The CDR3 loop spans 16 amino acids. V was pared by 5 bases and J by 5 bases, with 19 bases between. CDR3 region: CAISTGTLPYHNEQFF. The CDR3 bases are TGTGCCATCAGTACCGGGACTCTCCCTTACCACAATGAGCAGTTCTTC.